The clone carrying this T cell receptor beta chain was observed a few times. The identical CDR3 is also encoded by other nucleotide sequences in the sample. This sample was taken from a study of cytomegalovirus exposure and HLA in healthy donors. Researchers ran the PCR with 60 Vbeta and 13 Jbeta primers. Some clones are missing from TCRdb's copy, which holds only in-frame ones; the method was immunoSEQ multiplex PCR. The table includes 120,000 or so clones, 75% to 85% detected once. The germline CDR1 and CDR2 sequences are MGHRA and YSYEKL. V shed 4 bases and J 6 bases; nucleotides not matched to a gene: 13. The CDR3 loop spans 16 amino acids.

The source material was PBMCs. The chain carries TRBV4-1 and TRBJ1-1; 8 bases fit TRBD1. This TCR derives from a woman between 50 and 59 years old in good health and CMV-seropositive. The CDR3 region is CASSRYTPGQGSEAFF. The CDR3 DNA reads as TGCGCCAGCAGCCGCTACACCCCAGGACAGGGCTCTGAAGCTTTCTTT.